This T cell receptor beta chain was sequenced during a study of shared clonotypes between healthy human individuals. Libraries were prepared by immunoSEQ multiplex PCR; TCRdb keeps only in-frame clonotypes and omits some of them. The profile shows millions of clones, 93% of them singletons. The germline V gene encodes CDR1 GTSNPN and CDR2 SVGIG (reference sequence). The V gene lost 0 bases and the J gene lost 7 bases, with 9 bases spanning the gap. This CDR3 is built from 12 residues. General study results and limits: The sampled material consisted only of blood, and tissue repertoires are likely to differ.

Concerning this clone: Its target is not known.

The naive CD8 subset, CD45RO-negative cells positively selected for CCR7, excluded terminally differentiated effector memory CD45RA+ cells. Source material: naive CD8+ T cells from PBMCs. The receptor was isolated from a man aged 18 to 29 in good health. Some clones in this sample may be carry-over from other donors' samples. The chain has TRBV30 and TRBJ1-1; D not resolved. Written as DNA, the CDR3 is TGTGCCTGGAGTGTTGCGGGAATTGAAGCTTTCTTT. Amino acid sequence: CAWSVAGIEAFF.